Following are 9 T cell receptor beta chains from one sample sequenced in a study of response to subunit inactivated influenza vaccine. Via MiXCR, TCRdb re-called the RT-PCR reads, giving one row per CDR3 protein. This table has about 520,000 distinct CDR3 sequences, 25% appearing once. Sequenced material: CD4+ T cells sorted from PBMCs, taken roughly 5 days after vaccination. The receptors were sampled from a man aged 50-60 years who received an inactivated influenza vaccine.

In this sample, this clonotype turned up a few times. The rearrangement joins TRBV4-3 to TRBJ2-5; the match to TRBD2 covers 16 bases. The CDR3 extends over 17 amino acids. The V gene's germline CDR1 is LGHNA and CDR2 YSLEER. V shed 3 bases, J shed 6 bases, and the junction held 7 bases outside the gene matches. The CDR3 protein is CASSQLGTSGGGQTQYF. DNA of the CDR3: TGCGCCAGCAGCCAGCTCGGGACTAGCGGGGGGGGTCAGACCCAGTACTTC.

This clonotype was seen a handful of times. The chain combines TRBV12-3 or TRBV12-4 with TRBJ1-5; 7 bases line up with TRBD1. The CDR3 has 12 amino acids. Germline trimming cut 5 bases from V and 13 bases from J; bases unmatched to any gene: 8. The CDR3 protein is CASSPGQATQHF. CDR3 DNA sequence: TGTGCCAGCAGTCCCGGACAGGCCACTCAGCATTTT.

A few counts support this clonotype. V is TRBV10-3 and J is TRBJ2-5, with TRBD1 matching over 10 bases. The ends lost 4 bases at V and 4 bases at J; junction bases unmatched: 6. Germline V gene sequence: CDR1 ENHRY, CDR2 SYGVKD. The CDR3 contains 15 residues. Here the CDR3 DNA reads TGTGCCATCAGTGGGGGGACAGGGGTTTCAGAGACCCAGTACTTC. The encoded protein is CAISGGTGVSETQYF.

The chain links TRBV12-3 or TRBV12-4 to TRBJ2-7; no definite D call. The V end was cut by 3 bases, the J end by 2 bases, with 14 bases between. This CDR3 has 15 residues. In nucleotides, the CDR3 is TGTGCCAGCAGTTTTTTGTGGCAGAGGACCTACGAGCAGTACTTC. Encoded protein: CASSFLWQRTYEQYF.

This clonotype was seen more than once but under ten times. J is TRBJ2-5 and V is TRBV20-1; the match to TRBD2 covers 9 bases. CDR3 length equals 14 residues. V shed 6 bases, J shed 4 bases, and the junction held 9 bases outside the gene matches. Germline assignment: CDR1 DFQATT and CDR2 SNEGSKA (reference sequence). The chain's CDR3 is CSAPLLLAGETQYF. The CDR3 nucleotides read TGCAGTGCGCCCCTCCTACTAGCGGGAGAGACCCAGTACTTC.

This chain uses TRBV5-1 with TRBJ2-1, with D possibly being TRBD2 (5 bases). CDR3 size: 16 residues. The germline V gene encodes CDR1 SGHRS and CDR2 YFSETQ. V shed 4 bases and J shed 0 bases, with 14 bases lying between them. The CDR3 sequence: CASSAFSASSYNEQFF. The CDR3 DNA reads as TGCGCCAGCAGCGCTTTTAGCGCGAGCTCCTACAATGAGCAGTTCTTC.

V is TRBV6-2 or TRBV6-3 and J is TRBJ1-1; a weak D match, TRBD1 (6 bases). V was cut by 6 bases and J by 1 base, with 12 bases left in between. CDR1 and CDR2 from the germline V gene are MNHEY and SVGEGT. The CDR3 covers 14 residues. The CDR3 DNA sequence: TGTGCCAGCAGCCGCTGGACAGCGAACACTGAAGCTTTCTTT. This translates into CASSRWTANTEAFF.

In this sample, this clonotype turned up a few times. The chain has TRBV9 and TRBJ1-3; D gene unclear. The CDR3 has 14 residues. V shed 0 bases and J shed 4 bases, with 8 bases lying between them. Germline V gene data show CDR1 as SGDLS and CDR2 as YYNGEE. CDR3 sequence: CASSVVGGGNTIYF. The DNA of the CDR3 is TGTGCCAGCAGCGTAGTAGGTGGGGGAAACACCATATATTTT.

This clonotype occurred a few times. The chain employs TRBV29-1 and TRBJ2-7, with D perhaps TRBD1 (5 bases). The CDR3 is 12 amino acids. V was shortened by 1 base and J by 3 bases, with 7 bases between the two germline ends. The germline V gene has CDR1 SQVTM and CDR2 ANQGSEA. The CDR3 DNA is TGCAGCGTTGAAGCAGGGAACTACGAGCAGTACTTC. Its translation: CSVEAGNYEQYF.